This passage covers 9 T cell receptor beta chains from one sample sequenced in a study of cytomegalovirus exposure and HLA in healthy donors. Both 60 Vbeta primers and 13 Jbeta primers went into the PCR. Assay used: immunoSEQ multiplex PCR; TCRdb lists only in-frame clones, some missing. Of approximately 170,000 clones listed, approximately 77% are singletons. The sample consisted of PBMCs. The source of these receptors is a male donor in good health and CMV-seronegative.

There are a few counts of this clone. This sequence joins TRBV25-1 and TRBJ2-7; maybe TRBD1 (5 bases). V was clipped by 4 bases and J by 7 bases, with 23 bases between them. Per the germline V gene, CDR1 is MGHDK and CDR2 is SYGVNS. The CDR3 spans 16 residues. For the CDR3, the DNA is TGTGCCAGCAGTGTAAATAACAGGTCGGCCTTTATGGAGCAGTACTTC. Translated: CASSVNNRSAFMEQYF.

The V call is TRBV5-6, the J call TRBJ2-1; TRBD2 agrees at 7 bases. Germline V lookup: CDR1 SGHDT, CDR2 YYEEEE. V was clipped by 0 bases and J by 5 bases; unmatched bases: 5. CDR3 length equals 15 residues. Written as DNA, the CDR3 is TGTGCCAGCAGCTTGGGGCTAGCGGATAACAATGAGCAGTTCTTC. It specifies CASSLGLADNNEQFF.

The CDR3 sequence is CASSPLGLPGETQYF. CDR3 in DNA: TGTGCCAGCAGTCCCCTGGGACTCCCCGGGGAGACCCAGTACTTC. This chain links TRBV6-5 with TRBJ2-5, with TRBD2 as a possible D gene (6 bases). Germline CDR1 and CDR2: MNHEY and SVGAGI. Trimming took off 5 bases at V and 5 bases at J, with 18 bases between the two ends. The CDR3 totals 15 residues.

The V gene is TRBV5-4, the J gene TRBJ1-2, with 9 bases aligning to TRBD1. The V gene end was trimmed by 0 bases and the J gene end by 2 bases; junction bases not matched to a gene: 2. This CDR3 is 15 amino acids long. Germline V gene lookup returns CDR1 SGHNT and CDR2 YYREEE (reference sequence). This CDR3 reads CASSLGTGENYGYTF. The CDR3 DNA follows: TGTGCCAGCAGCTTGGGGACAGGGGAAAACTATGGCTACACCTTC.

This clone has a single count. The chain links TRBV18 to TRBJ1-1; a possible D gene is TRBD1 (6 bases). The germline CDR1 and CDR2 sequences are KGHSH and LQKENI. V lost 6 bases to trimming and J lost 0 bases, with 11 bases between them. The CDR3 is 14 residues long. The CDR3 region has the DNA TGTGCCAGCTCGCAACAGGGTTTGAACACTGAAGCTTTCTTT. Translation: CASSQQGLNTEAFF.

The chain recombines TRBV5-1 with TRBJ1-4; 8 positions match TRBD1. V gave up 7 bases and J gave up 2 bases; unmatched junction bases: 4. The CDR3 length is 14 residues. CDR1 is SGHRS, CDR2 YFSETQ, per germline. The CDR3: CASGRGPTNEKLFF. CDR3 in DNA: TGCGCCAGCGGCAGGGGGCCTACTAATGAAAAACTGTTTTTT. The whole variable domain, filled in from reference TRBV5-1 and TRBJ1-4, reads KAGVTQTPRYLIKTRGQQVTLSCSPISGHRSVSWYQQTPGQGLQFLFEYFSETQRNKGNFPGRFSGRQFSNSRSEMNVSTLELGDSALYLCASGRGPTNEKLFFGSGTQLSVL.

The J gene is TRBJ2-7, the V gene TRBV7-9, with a tentative D call TRBD2 (6 bases). Germline CDR1 and CDR2: SEHNR and FQNEAQ (reference sequence). The CDR3 length is 13 residues. Trimming removed 5 bases from V and 1 base from J, with 9 bases in between. The CDR3 loop is CASSRAGSYEQYF. The DNA of the CDR3 is TGTGCCAGCAGCCGGGCGGGATCCTACGAGCAGTACTTC.

The V gene is TRBV30, the J gene TRBJ2-7, with D uncertain. The germline V gene has CDR1 GTSNPN and CDR2 SVGIG (reference sequence). V gave up 3 bases and J gave up 4 bases, with 7 bases separating them. The CDR3 loop spans 11 amino acids. CDR3 loop: CAWSVQYEQYF. CDR3 in DNA: TGTGCCTGGAGCGTACAGTACGAGCAGTACTTC.

The V gene is TRBV15, the J gene TRBJ1-4, with D perhaps matching TRBD1 (6 bases). Germline CDR1 reads LNHNV; CDR2 reads YYDKDF (reference sequence). This CDR3 contains 15 residues. Trimming shortened V by 3 bases and J by 8 bases, and 16 bases separated the two germline ends. CDR3 in amino acids: CATSRQQGDGEKLFF. CDR3 coding DNA: TGTGCCACCAGCAGGCAACAGGGAGATGGCGAAAAACTGTTTTTT. Together with reference TRBV15 and TRBJ1-4, the CDR3 gives the full variable domain: DAMVIQNPRYQVTQFGKPVTLSCSQTLNHNVMYWYQQKSSQAPKLLFHYYDKDFNNEADTPDNFQSRRPNTSFCFLDIRSPGLGDTAMYLCATSRQQGDGEKLFFGSGTQLSVL.